A single sample is the source of the 30 T cell receptor beta chains below, sequenced in a study of T cells after yellow fever vaccination. TCRdb processed the 5' RACE reads anew with MiXCR; each CDR3 protein has one entry. The repertoire consists of roughly 140,000 distinct CDR3 sequences, with 7.7% occurring once and the leading ten covering roughly 0.73%. The starting material was CD4+ T cells sorted from PBMCs, obtained 5 days after the yellow fever booster vaccination. The receptors shown here come from a man aged 25-40 years who received the YFV17D yellow fever vaccine.

Ten or more counts support this clonotype. The rearrangement links TRBV20-1 to TRBJ1-5, with D uncertain. This CDR3 is 12 amino acids long. Germline V gene data show CDR1 as DFQATT and CDR2 as SNEGSKA (reference sequence). Trimming pared 2 bases from V and 4 bases from J, leaving 6 bases between. The CDR3 loop is CSARNGNQPQHF. The CDR3 nucleotides are TGCAGTGCTAGAAACGGAAATCAGCCCCAGCATTTT.

This clonotype was picked up many times. This chain uses TRBV7-8 with TRBJ2-1; D gene ambiguous. CDR3 length: 12 residues. Germline values: CDR1 SGHVS, CDR2 FQNEAQ. V lost 5 bases to trimming and J lost 10 bases, with 12 bases between them. This CDR3 is CASSRRLGEQFF. The CDR3, as DNA: TGTGCCAGCAGCCGTCGGTTAGGGGAGCAGTTCTTC.

This clonotype was found many times. This chain links TRBV7-9 with TRBJ2-5; 8 positions agree with TRBD2. J gave up 4 bases and V 0 bases, and 4 bases lay outside the gene matches. CDR3 size: 15 residues. Germline V CDR1 and CDR2: SEHNR, FQNEAQ (reference sequence). Here the CDR3 DNA reads TGTGCCAGCAGCTTAGCAGCGGGAGAAAGAGAGACCCAGTACTTC. The encoded protein is CASSLAAGERETQYF.

This clonotype was counted at least ten times. This CDR3 reads CASSPLQEAFF. CDR3 DNA sequence: TGTGCCAGCTCACCCCTCCAGGAAGCTTTCTTT. The chain uses TRBV18 and TRBJ1-1; no clear D gene. Germline values: CDR1 KGHSH, CDR2 LQKENI. CDR3 length: 11 amino acids. V lost 3 bases and J 8 bases, leaving 7 bases between the germline ends.

This clonotype was recorded many times. This sequence joins TRBV7-2 and TRBJ2-3; the D gene is possibly TRBD1 (5 bases). Per the germline V gene, CDR1 is SGHTA and CDR2 is FQGNSA. Trimming took 2 bases from V and 0 from J, leaving 6 bases between them. The CDR3 length is 14 residues. DNA for the CDR3: TGTGCCAGCAGCTTACAGGGAAGCACAGATACGCAGTATTTT. Translating gives CASSLQGSTDTQYF.

The chain carries TRBV4-3 and TRBJ2-3, with 10 bases identical to TRBD2. With V trimmed by 2 bases and J by 3 bases, 5 bases remained unmatched. CDR1 is LGHNA, CDR2 YSLEER, per germline. CDR3 length: 16 residues. The CDR3 DNA reads as TGCGCCAGCAGCCAACGACTAGCGGGTCTTACAGATACGCAGTATTTT. Protein product: CASSQRLAGLTDTQYF.

This clonotype was counted many times. The chain recombines TRBV25-1 with TRBJ2-7; 8 positions agree with TRBD1. The V segment lost 7 bases and the J segment 6 bases; nucleotides outside the gene matches: 5. The CDR3 consists of 12 residues. Looked up from germline, CDR1 is MGHDK and CDR2 is SYGVNS. CDR3 in amino acids: CASTQTGVEQYF. In DNA, the CDR3 is TGTGCCAGCACTCAGACAGGGGTCGAGCAGTACTTC.

This clonotype was recorded only once. A much larger clone differs from this one at a single base, so this may be a read error. The rearrangement links TRBV12-3 or TRBV12-4 to TRBJ2-3; the D is unclear. This CDR3 spans 14 amino acids. Trimming stripped 2 bases from V and 2 bases from J, with 8 bases between. Here the CDR3 DNA reads TGTGCCAGCAGTTTAAAGTGGGCCACAGATACGCAGTATTTT. Protein sequence: CASSLKWATDTQYF.

This chain uses TRBV7-9 with TRBJ1-1; TRBD1 is a possible D gene (6 bases). Trimming removed 5 bases from V and 4 bases from J, with 14 bases in between. The CDR3 is 14 residues long. Per the germline V gene, CDR1 is SEHNR and CDR2 is FQNEAQ (reference sequence). This chain's CDR3 is CASSHPDRLTEAFF. CDR3 sequence (DNA): TGTGCCAGCAGCCATCCCGACAGGCTCACTGAAGCTTTCTTT.

The V call is TRBV5-4, the J call TRBJ2-3; no definite D call. V shed 0 bases and J shed 1 base, with 9 bases lying between them. The CDR3 totals 15 residues. Germline assignment: CDR1 SGHNT and CDR2 YYREEE (reference sequence). CDR3 nucleotide sequence: TGTGCCAGCAGCTTGGTCCCAGGCCGCACAGATACGCAGTATTTT. Translation gives CASSLVPGRTDTQYF.

Of note for this clonotype: A much larger clone differs from this one at a single base, so this may be a read error. This chain links TRBV7-2 with TRBJ2-1, with D unresolved. V was clipped by 5 bases and J by 8 bases, with 10 bases between them. This CDR3 spans 12 amino acids. From germline, CDR1 is SGHTA and CDR2 FQGNSA. The CDR3 DNA reads as TGTGCCAGCAGCCCTCCTTTGGATGAGCAGTTCTTC. Amino acid sequence: CASSPPLDEQFF.

Remarks on this clonotype: A much larger clone lies a single base off, so this may be a read error. The chain joins TRBV20-1 to TRBJ1-4; D possibly corresponds to TRBD1 (5 bases). Trimming removed 6 bases at V and 5 bases at J, with 13 bases between. The CDR3 loop spans 13 amino acids. Germline assignment: CDR1 DFQATT and CDR2 SNEGSKA (reference sequence). The DNA for the CDR3 is TGCAGTGCCCACGGGACTTTAAATGAAAAACTGTTTTTT. Its protein is CSAHGTLNEKLFF.

This clonotype was seen a handful of times. The CDR3 region has the DNA TGTGCCAGCAGCCAAGATGCGGGACGTTACTCTGGCTACACCTTC. This sequence encodes CASSQDAGRYSGYTF. This rearrangement joins TRBV3-1 to TRBJ1-2, with D maybe TRBD1 (5 bases). Deletions cut 0 bases from V and 7 bases from J, with 15 bases between. The CDR3 length is 15 residues. Germline V gene data show CDR1 as LGHDT and CDR2 as YNNKEL (reference sequence).

This clonotype has ten or more counts. The chain recombines TRBV10-2 with TRBJ2-1, with 11 nucleotides matching TRBD2. Germline lookup yields CDR1 WSHSY and CDR2 SAAADI. V dropped 10 bases and J dropped 6; count of bases not matched to a gene: 23. This CDR3 region has 19 residues. CDR3 sequence reads: CATWKGGLAGGPRGNEQFF. CDR3 nucleotides: TGCGCCACCTGGAAAGGGGGCTTAGCGGGAGGGCCTCGGGGCAATGAGCAGTTCTTC.

This clonotype showed up many times. The gene calls are TRBV28 and TRBJ2-1; 14 nucleotides line up with TRBD2. CDR1 is MDHEN, CDR2 SYDVKM, per germline. Trimming cost V 8 bases and J 7 bases; bases outside gene matches: 10. The CDR3 spans 16 residues. CDR3 bases: TGTGCCAGCTGGTCCGGGACTAGCGGGAGCAGGAATGAGCAGTTCTTC. It encodes CASWSGTSGSRNEQFF. Looking up the rest from reference TRBV28 and TRBJ2-1 gives the full variable domain: DVKVTQSSRYLVKRTGEKVFLECVQDMDHENMFWYRQDPGLGLRLIYFSYDVKMKEKGDIPEGYSVSREKKERFSLILESASTNQTSMYLCASWSGTSGSRNEQFFGPGTRLTVL.

In this sample, this clonotype turned up many times. This chain uses TRBV18 with TRBJ2-5, with a tentative D call TRBD1 (6 bases). The CDR3 sequence is 13 residues long. The germline V and J ends were trimmed by 3 bases and 3 bases, with 8 bases remaining between them. Germline V gives CDR1 KGHSH, CDR2 LQKENI. In DNA, the CDR3 is TGTGCCAGCTCACCTAGGACAGAAGAGACCCAGTACTTC. Translating gives CASSPRTEETQYF.

This clonotype was counted at least ten times. The chain has TRBV7-2 and TRBJ2-5; D is undetermined. CDR3 size: 14 residues. With 2 bases removed from V and 2 bases from J, the gap between germline ends came to 9 bases. The germline CDR1 and CDR2 sequences are SGHTA and FQGNSA. The CDR3 here is CASSLMAPQETQYF. The CDR3 nucleotides are TGTGCCAGCAGCTTAATGGCCCCTCAAGAGACCCAGTACTTC.

This clonotype was detected a few times. V and J are TRBV20-1 and TRBJ2-5; the D call may be TRBD1 or TRBD2 (5 bases each). The germline V and J ends were trimmed by 6 bases and 4 bases, with 18 bases remaining between them. The germline gives CDR1 DFQATT, CDR2 SNEGSKA (reference sequence). This CDR3 contains 14 residues. This CDR3 is CSAGPGPRVETQYF. The CDR3 nucleotides are TGCAGTGCAGGCCCGGGACCGCGGGTAGAGACCCAGTACTTC.

The chain carries TRBV5-5 and TRBJ1-5; D is unresolved. CDR1 is SGHKS, CDR2 YYEKEE, per germline (reference sequence). V was cut by 4 bases and J by 1 base, with 12 bases left in between. The CDR3 spans 15 residues. CDR3: CASSREGSSNQPQHF. The DNA for the CDR3 is TGTGCCAGCAGCAGGGAAGGGTCGAGCAATCAGCCCCAGCATTTT.

This clonotype was detected ten times or more. This chain joins TRBV25-1 and TRBJ2-2; D gene unclear. The CDR3 runs to 15 residues. Germline-derived CDR1 and CDR2 are MGHDK and SYGVNS. Between the trimmed V and J ends, which lost 8 bases and 0 bases, there was a span of 13 bases. In DNA form, the CDR3 reads TGTGCCAGCGGCCTCTATGGAGCGAACACCGGGGAGCTGTTTTTT. Its translation: CASGLYGANTGELFF.

In its sample, this clonotype was seen many times. The chain recombines TRBV6-2 or TRBV6-3 with TRBJ2-1; TRBD2 agrees at 8 bases. Trimming at V came to 5 bases and at J to 6 bases, leaving 6 bases not matched to a gene. The CDR3 covers 14 residues. The germline CDR1 and CDR2 sequences are MNHEY and SVGEGT. CDR3 residues: CASSPGGPVNEQFF. CDR3 nucleotides: TGTGCCAGCAGTCCGGGAGGGCCGGTCAATGAGCAGTTCTTC.

The rearrangement joins TRBV5-1 to TRBJ2-2; 8 bases align to TRBD2. V dropped 2 bases and J dropped 4; count of bases not matched to a gene: 4. This CDR3 is built from 15 residues. Per the germline V gene, CDR1 is SGHRS and CDR2 is YFSETQ. The CDR3 loop is CASSFFGGGTGELFF. The CDR3 DNA is TGCGCCAGCAGCTTCTTCGGGGGGGGCACCGGGGAGCTGTTTTTT.

Many counts were recorded for this clonotype. V is TRBV20-1 and J is TRBJ2-2; D gene ambiguous. Looked up from germline, CDR1 is DFQATT and CDR2 is SNEGSKA (reference sequence). The CDR3 runs 12 residues. V was trimmed by 1 base and J by 7 bases, leaving 7 bases between them. The CDR3 sequence is CSARGLGGELFF. In DNA, the CDR3 is TGCAGTGCTAGAGGGTTGGGCGGGGAGCTGTTTTTT.

This clonotype was counted at least ten times. CDR3 in amino acids: CATSRGTGRRYQETQYF. For the CDR3, the DNA is TGTGCCACCAGCAGAGGTACCGGCAGACGGTACCAAGAGACCCAGTACTTC. J is TRBJ2-5 and V is TRBV15; D uncertain. This CDR3 comprises 17 residues. Germline CDR1 is LNHNV and CDR2 is YYDKDF (reference sequence). Trimming shortened V by 1 base and J by 0 bases, and 15 bases separated the two germline ends.

This clonotype was picked up many times. The chain recombines TRBV6-2 or TRBV6-3 with TRBJ2-3; no clear D. Looked up from germline, CDR1 is MNHEY and CDR2 is SVGEGT. V dropped 4 bases and J dropped 2 bases, with 13 bases sitting between them. The CDR3 has 15 amino acids. The DNA for the CDR3 is TGTGCCAGCAGTTCCCCTCGGAGAGCCACAGATACGCAGTATTTT. Its translation is CASSSPRRATDTQYF.

This clonotype was picked up many times. V is TRBV2 and J is TRBJ1-6; 10 bases are a match to TRBD1. Germline V gene sequence: CDR1 SNHLY, CDR2 FYNNEI. V gave up 2 bases and J gave up 9 bases; unmatched junction bases: 4. The CDR3 sequence is 15 residues long. CDR3 residues: CASSEQTGGGSPLHF. The CDR3 DNA reads as TGTGCCAGCAGTGAACAGACAGGGGGCGGTTCACCCCTCCACTTT.

This clonotype has a count of ten or more. The chain is built from TRBV7-2 and TRBJ2-6; D is unclear. The CDR3 spans 16 residues. V shed 1 base and J shed 2 bases, with 9 bases lying between them. Germline V gives CDR1 SGHTA, CDR2 FQGNSA. The CDR3 is CASSLVSGTGANVLTF. Written as DNA, the CDR3 is TGTGCCAGCAGCTTAGTTTCTGGGACTGGGGCCAACGTCCTGACTTTC.

This clonotype was seen many times. The chain has TRBV7-9 and TRBJ1-2, with 7 bases identical to TRBD1. J lost 7 bases, V lost 1 base, and 9 bases had no gene match. CDR1 SEHNR and CDR2 FQNEAQ come from the germline V gene (reference sequence). There are 15 residues in the CDR3. CDR3 coding DNA: TGTGCCAGCAGCTTAGAGGGGGCAGGGGCGTCTGGCTACACCTTC. This codes for CASSLEGAGASGYTF.

The table lists this clonotype with a few counts. Written as DNA, the CDR3 is TGTGCCAGCAGCTTAGATGCAGCTATCTATGAGCAGTTCTTC. As protein: CASSLDAAIYEQFF. The rearrangement uses TRBV11-2 and TRBJ2-1; D remains ambiguous. Germline V gene lookup returns CDR1 SGHAT and CDR2 FQNNGV. This CDR3 contains 14 residues. V was trimmed by 0 bases and J by 8 bases, leaving 11 bases between them.

This clonotype was counted many times. The V call is TRBV11-2, the J call TRBJ2-3; 10 positions agree with TRBD2. Germline CDR1 and CDR2: SGHAT and FQNNGV. The CDR3 is 15 amino acids. Trimming removed 4 bases from V and 9 bases from J; junction bases left unmatched: 10. As DNA, the CDR3 is TGTGCCAGCAGCTATATACTAGCGGGGCCCGACACGCAGTATTTT. This sequence encodes CASSYILAGPDTQYF.